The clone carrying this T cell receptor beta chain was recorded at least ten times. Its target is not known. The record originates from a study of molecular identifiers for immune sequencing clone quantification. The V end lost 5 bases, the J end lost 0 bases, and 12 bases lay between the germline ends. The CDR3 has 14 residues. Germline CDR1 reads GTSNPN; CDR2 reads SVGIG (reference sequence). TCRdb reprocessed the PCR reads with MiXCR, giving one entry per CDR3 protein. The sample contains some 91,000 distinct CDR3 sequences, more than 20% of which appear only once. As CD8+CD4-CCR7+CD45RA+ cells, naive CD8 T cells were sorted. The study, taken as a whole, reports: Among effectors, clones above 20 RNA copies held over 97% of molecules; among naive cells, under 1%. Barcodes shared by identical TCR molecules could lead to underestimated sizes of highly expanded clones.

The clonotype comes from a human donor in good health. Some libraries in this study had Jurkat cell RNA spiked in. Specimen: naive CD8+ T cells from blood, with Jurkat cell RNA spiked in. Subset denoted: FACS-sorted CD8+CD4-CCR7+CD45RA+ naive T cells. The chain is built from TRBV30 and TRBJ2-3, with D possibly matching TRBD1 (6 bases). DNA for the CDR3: TGTGCCTGGGGGACAACAACTAGCACAGATACGCAGTATTTT. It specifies CAWGTTTSTDTQYF.